The rows below give T cell receptor beta chains drawn from one sample of a study of T cells expressing NK-cell markers. TCRdb reprocessed the 5' RACE reads, with one entry per CDR3 protein and no DNA. The table gives about 260,000 distinct CDR3 sequences; the top ten clones make up around 0.4% of it. The sequencing sample was made of blood T cells: a sorted CD56 or NKG2C T cell subset, CD4+ or CD8+ T cells, or bulk PBMC T cells (not recorded which). Receptors were obtained from a young man in good health. Both conserved end residues are part of each CDR3.

TRBV7-2	TRBJ2-1	CASSPESGRSTNEQFF
TRBV12-3/TRBV12-4	TRBJ1-1	CASTRTGEGTEAFF
TRBV20-1	TRBJ1-5	CSASSYNQPQHF
TRBV23-1	TRBJ1-1	CASSQFVYRTTEAFF
TRBV7-3	TRBJ2-1	CASRELGGFVLNEQFF
TRBV7-2	TRBJ2-7	CASSSSGRHTYEQYF
TRBV11-2	TRBJ1-2	CASSFTGQWGYTF
TRBV5-1	TRBJ2-5	CASSLVVAGGGVETQYF
TRBV20-1	TRBJ2-2	CSARQIDRTGELFF
TRBV5-4	TRBJ2-1	CASSPSPGEQFF
TRBV29-1	TRBJ2-1	CSVDWTGSYNEQFF
TRBV19	TRBJ2-1	CASSIQGAHNEQFF
TRBV6-1	TRBJ2-1	CASRKSGTSGMNEQFF
TRBV12-3/TRBV12-4	TRBJ2-5	CASSLGDSRGETQYF
TRBV7-2	TRBJ2-3	CASSLGSGRSTDTQYF
TRBV15	TRBJ1-4	CATSRQTGIEKLFF
TRBV25-1	TRBJ2-1	CASSDKGTGEQFF
TRBV19	TRBJ2-7	CASSTAPRQGASYEQYF
TRBV6-1	TRBJ2-6	CASSDSPSGANVLTF
TRBV12-3/TRBV12-4	TRBJ2-1	CASSFSGRGNEQFF
TRBV5-1	TRBJ2-7	CASSLATRTAPVYEQYF
TRBV5-5	TRBJ2-1	CASSTSGLAANEQFF
TRBV7-9	TRBJ2-1	CAIMASGSQPSYNEQFF
TRBV5-5	TRBJ2-1	CASSLLAGGPAYNEQFF